One and the same sample provided the 2 T cell receptor beta chains below, sequenced in a study of blood T cells in healthy people across ages. It was with a sample-barcoded 5' primer and a J-beta primer mix that a second PCR of about 7 to 12 cycles was run. A single record per CDR3 protein comes from TCRdb applying MiXCR to the 5' RACE reads. The data contain 1,500,000 or so distinct CDR3 sequences, roughly 43% of them singletons. The source material was blood. Receptors originate from a woman aged 18-30 years in good health.

This clonotype was found a few times. This chain uses TRBV19 with TRBJ2-1; 10 bases are a match to TRBD2. Unmatched junction bases numbered 12, after V lost 6 bases and J lost 7 bases. There are 16 residues in the CDR3. Germline CDR1 and CDR2: LNHDA and SQIVND (reference sequence). The CDR3 coding sequence is TGTGCCAGTAGGGGTTTAGCGGGAGGACACTGGAATGAGCAGTTCTTC. Translated, it gives CASRGLAGGHWNEQFF.

The chain uses TRBV24-1 and TRBJ2-1, with 9 bases matching TRBD2. With 4 bases clipped from V and 8 bases from J, the junction kept 14 bases outside the gene matches. CDR1 is KGHDR and CDR2 is SFDVKD in the germline V gene. The CDR3 sequence is 17 residues long. The DNA of the CDR3 is TGTGCCACCAGTGACCCCGTTCGAGCGGGGGGCTCGGATGAGCAGTTCTTC. Translating gives CATSDPVRAGGSDEQFF.